The clone carrying this T cell receptor beta chain was found once. Its antigen is as yet unknown. immunoSEQ v3.0 was run at survey level. TCRdb's table, derived via immunoSEQ multiplex PCR, lists solely in-frame clones and lacks some. The sample has tens of thousands of clones, roughly three quarters seen once. CDR1 and CDR2 (germline): SGHRS, YFSETQ. The CDR3 sequence is 14 residues long. V gave up 5 bases and J gave up 4 bases, with 13 bases separating them. Researchers secured at least one pre-ART and at least two post-ART PBMC samples from each donor. The United States was where all participants with HIV were treated. The data stem from a study of long-term antiretroviral therapy in people with HIV. General study points: Dating from the mid-2000s to the late 2010s, the blood was possibly obtained under older ART regimens.

Here the sequenced sample was unsorted PBMCs, taken 1.1 years before starting antiretroviral therapy. The origin of this receptor is a woman aged 40 to 50 with HIV. V usage is TRBV5-1 and J usage is TRBJ1-3; D uncertain. The CDR3 spells CASRQTLSGNTIYF. The CDR3 DNA reads TGCGCCAGCAGGCAGACATTATCCGGAAACACCATATATTTT.